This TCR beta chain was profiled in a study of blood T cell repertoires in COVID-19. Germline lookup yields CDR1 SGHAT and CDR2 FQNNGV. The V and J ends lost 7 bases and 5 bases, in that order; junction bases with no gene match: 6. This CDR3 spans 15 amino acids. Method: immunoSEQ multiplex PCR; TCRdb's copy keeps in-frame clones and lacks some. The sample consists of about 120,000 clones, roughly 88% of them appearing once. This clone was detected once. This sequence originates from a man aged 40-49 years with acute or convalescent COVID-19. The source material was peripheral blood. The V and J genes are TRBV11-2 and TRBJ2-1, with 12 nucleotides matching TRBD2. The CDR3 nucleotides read TGTGCCAGCACCAAGACTAGCGGGAGACACAATGAGCAGTTCTTC. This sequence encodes CASTKTSGRHNEQFF.